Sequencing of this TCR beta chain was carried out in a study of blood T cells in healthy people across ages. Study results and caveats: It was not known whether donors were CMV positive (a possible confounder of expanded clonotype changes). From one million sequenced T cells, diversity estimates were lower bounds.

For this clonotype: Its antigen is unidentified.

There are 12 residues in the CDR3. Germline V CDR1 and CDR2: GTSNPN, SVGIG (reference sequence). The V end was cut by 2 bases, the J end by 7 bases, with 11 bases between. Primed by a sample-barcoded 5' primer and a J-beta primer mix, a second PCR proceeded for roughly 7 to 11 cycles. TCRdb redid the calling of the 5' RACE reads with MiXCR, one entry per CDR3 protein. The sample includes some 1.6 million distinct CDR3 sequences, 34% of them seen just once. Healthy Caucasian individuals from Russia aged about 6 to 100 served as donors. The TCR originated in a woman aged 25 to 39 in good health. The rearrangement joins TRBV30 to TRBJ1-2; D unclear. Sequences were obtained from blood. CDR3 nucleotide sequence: TGTGCCTGGAGTCCGCCGATAGGTGGCTACACCTTC. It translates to CAWSPPIGGYTF.